This T cell receptor (beta chain) was observed in a study of T-cell reconstitution after alpha-beta-depleted transplantation in children. This CDR3 comprises 15 residues. Germline V gene lookup returns CDR1 SQVTM and CDR2 ANQGSEA. V lost 1 base to trimming and J lost 1 base; unmatched junction nucleotides: 2. The library targeted TCRbeta and was prepared with unique molecular identifiers. One entry per CDR3 protein, called by TCRdb with MiXCR from the PCR reads. The data show 700,000 to 950,000 distinct CDR3 sequences, roughly 16% seen once. Study-level results: Surviving recipient T cells and thymic progenitors underlay high day-60 TCRbeta diversity in some patients. Several hundred graft clones that had expanded were reportedly the source of alpha-beta T cells about two months after transplant.

The sample holds a few counts of this clonotype. What it binds is not known. The chain is built from TRBV29-1 and TRBJ2-5; 11 bases agree with TRBD2. This receptor was identified in a male patient between 5 and 17 years old who had a stem cell transplant for acute lymphoblastic leukemia, so the T cells may come from the graft donor. The sequencing used PBMCs, mostly from graft donor cells, collected 360 days after TCRalphabeta/CD19-depleted stem cell transplant. CDR3 nucleotides: TGCAGCGTTGAAGGGACTAGCGGGTTCCAAGAGACCCAGTACTTC. This translates into CSVEGTSGFQETQYF.